This T cell receptor beta chain was identified in a study of blood T cell repertoires in COVID-19. Some clones are missing from TCRdb's copy, which holds only in-frame ones; the method was immunoSEQ multiplex PCR. The sample consists of roughly 4,000 clones, approximately 89% of them appearing once. Germline CDR1 is SEHNR and CDR2 is FQNEAQ (reference sequence). The CDR3 extends over 18 amino acids. J was trimmed by 2 bases and V by 7 bases; bases with no gene match: 12. This TCR derives from a woman in her sixties or seventies with active COVID-19. The V and J genes are TRBV7-9 and TRBJ2-5; 14 nucleotides agree with TRBD2. The sequenced material came from peripheral blood. CDR3: CASKLPLRLAGGQETQYF. CDR3 DNA sequence: TGTGCCAGCAAGCTTCCCCTCAGACTAGCGGGGGGGCAAGAGACCCAGTACTTC.